This entry lists 26 T cell receptor beta chains sequenced from one sample in a study of blood T cell repertoires in COVID-19. The protocol was immunoSEQ multiplex PCR, while the TCRdb copy is restricted to in-frame clones and leaves out a portion. The sample includes around 86,000 clones, around 90% of them seen just once. Material: peripheral blood. The receptors stem from a woman older than 75 with acute or convalescent COVID-19.

V usage is TRBV7-2 and J usage is TRBJ1-1; 9 bases fit TRBD1. Germline V gene data show CDR1 as SGHTA and CDR2 as FQGNSA. This CDR3 has 15 amino acids. Trimming at V came to 3 bases and at J to 5 bases, leaving 7 bases not matched to a gene. The CDR3 sequence is CASSLGTGQGTEAFF. Written as DNA, the CDR3 is TGTGCCAGCAGCTTGGGGACAGGGCAGGGGACTGAAGCTTTCTTT.

The table lists this clone with a few counts. The chain employs TRBV7-9 and TRBJ1-5, with TRBD1 matching 7 bases. Germline trimming cut 2 bases from V and 7 bases from J; bases unmatched to any gene: 14. The germline gives CDR1 SEHNR, CDR2 FQNEAQ (reference sequence). This CDR3 contains 17 residues. CDR3: CASSLSRQGGGVQPQHF. The CDR3 DNA sequence: TGTGCCAGCAGCTTATCCCGACAGGGCGGAGGAGTGCAGCCCCAGCATTTT.

V usage is TRBV7-3 and J usage is TRBJ2-3, with 12 bases aligning to TRBD2. Trimming removed 5 bases from V and 2 bases from J; junction bases left unmatched: 2. The CDR3 extends over 15 amino acids. From germline, CDR1 is SGHTA and CDR2 FQGTGA. CDR3 sequence reads: CASSRTSGNTDTQYF. The DNA of the CDR3 is TGTGCCAGCAGCAGGACTAGCGGGAACACAGATACGCAGTATTTT.

J is TRBJ2-1 and V is TRBV2; D perhaps matches TRBD1 (6 bases). The germline V gene encodes CDR1 SNHLY and CDR2 FYNNEI. The CDR3 length is 14 residues. V dropped 1 base and J dropped 5 bases, with 9 bases sitting between them. The chain's CDR3 is CASSEVRGHNEQFF. The CDR3 coding sequence is TGTGCCAGCAGTGAAGTCAGGGGACACAATGAGCAGTTCTTC.

This chain joins TRBV6-1 and TRBJ2-4, with D unclear. V was cut by 4 bases and J by 0 bases, with 16 bases left in between. CDR1 is MNHNS, CDR2 SASEGT, per germline. The CDR3 has 17 residues. CDR3: CASSGVSLGLAKNIQYF. Written as DNA, the CDR3 is TGTGCCAGCAGTGGAGTCAGCCTAGGTCTAGCCAAAAACATTCAGTACTTC.

As to this clone: One end of the junction varies from germline; a read error may be responsible. The chain is built from TRBV7-9 and TRBJ1-6; 9 positions agree with TRBD1. The germline V gene encodes CDR1 SEHNR and CDR2 FQNEAQ (reference sequence). The length of the CDR3 is 12 residues. The CDR3 protein is CASSHTGDRVWF. CDR3 coding DNA: TGTGCCAGCAGCCACACGGGGGACAGGGTCTGGTTT.

This sequence joins TRBV7-9 and TRBJ2-7; TRBD1 aligns across 12 bases. The germline V gene encodes CDR1 SEHNR and CDR2 FQNEAQ (reference sequence). J gave up 2 bases and V 4 bases, and 12 bases lay outside the gene matches. The CDR3 covers 18 residues. CDR3 region: CASSSAITGQGAPYEQYF. In DNA form, the CDR3 reads TGTGCCAGCAGCTCAGCTATTACGGGACAGGGGGCCCCCTACGAGCAGTACTTC.

This clone showed up just a few times. This sequence joins TRBV27 and TRBJ2-3; 7 bases line up with TRBD1. After removal of 1 base from V and 0 bases from J, the junction contained 4 bases not matched to a gene. CDR1 is MNHEY, CDR2 SMNVEV, per germline (reference sequence). The CDR3 contains 16 residues. The CDR3 region is CASSLYEGASTDTQYF. DNA of the CDR3: TGTGCCAGCAGTTTATACGAGGGGGCAAGCACAGATACGCAGTATTTT.

The V and J genes are TRBV6-2 or TRBV6-3 and TRBJ1-2; 7 bases fit TRBD1. CDR3 length: 13 amino acids. After removal of 6 bases from V and 4 bases from J, the junction contained 5 bases not matched to a gene. Germline lookup yields CDR1 MNHEY and CDR2 SVGEGT. In DNA, the CDR3 is TGTGCCAGCAGCCGGGACAGCACCTATGGCTACACCTTC. This codes for CASSRDSTYGYTF.

This clone has just one count. This chain links TRBV9 with TRBJ2-7; the D gene is possibly TRBD1 (5 bases). This CDR3 is 15 amino acids long. Trimming removed 2 bases from V and 4 bases from J, with 16 bases in between. Germline lookup yields CDR1 SGDLS and CDR2 YYNGEE. The CDR3 region has the DNA TGTGCCAGCAGCGTCGGAGATACAGGCAGATACGAGCAGTACTTC. Residues: CASSVGDTGRYEQYF.

The V call is TRBV5-4, the J call TRBJ1-1; TRBD1 matches at 10 bases. Germline CDR1 SGHNT, CDR2 YYREEE (reference sequence). The CDR3 has 16 residues. V shed 4 bases and J 8 bases; nucleotides not matched to a gene: 14. The CDR3 region has the DNA TGTGCCAGCAGCGCGGGGGACAGGGGCTATCCAGAGGAAGCTTTCTTT. It is translated as CASSAGDRGYPEEAFF. Complete variable domain (other parts from reference TRBV5-4 and TRBJ1-1): ETGVTQSPTHLIKTRGQQVTLRCSSQSGHNTVSWYQQALGQGPQFIFQYYREEENGRGNFPPRFSGLQFPNYSSELNVNALELDDSALYLCASSAGDRGYPEEAFFGQGTRLTVV.

The V and J genes are TRBV19 and TRBJ2-1, with a possible D match to TRBD1 (5 bases). The CDR3 length is 17 residues. Germline lookup yields CDR1 LNHDA and CDR2 SQIVND (reference sequence). V dropped 1 base and J dropped 7 bases, with 20 bases sitting between them. CDR3 amino acids: CASSIVALGQGLNEQFF. The CDR3 DNA reads as TGTGCCAGTAGTATAGTCGCCCTTGGGCAGGGCTTGAATGAGCAGTTCTTC.

This chain joins TRBV29-1 and TRBJ1-1; tentative D call: TRBD1 (6 bases). V was clipped by 6 bases and J by 2 bases, with 16 bases between them. The CDR3 is 14 amino acids. The germline V gene has CDR1 SQVTM and CDR2 ANQGSEA. The CDR3: CSVEMMTGNTEAFF. CDR3 nucleotide sequence: TGCAGCGTGGAGATGATGACAGGCAACACTGAAGCTTTCTTT.

The gene calls are TRBV10-3 and TRBJ2-2, with 12 bases identical to TRBD2. The CDR3 spans 14 residues. The junction had 2 bases not matched to a gene; V was cut back by 8 bases and J by 4 bases. Germline loops: CDR1 ENHRY, CDR2 SYGVKD. CDR3 protein: CAIGLAGSTGELFF. CDR3 sequence (DNA): TGTGCCATCGGACTAGCGGGGAGCACCGGGGAGCTGTTTTTT.

On this clone: At one end the junction does not follow the germline gene, possibly because of a read error. The V call is TRBV6-2 or TRBV6-3, the J call TRBJ2-7; 11 bases agree with TRBD1. The germline V gene has CDR1 MNHEY and CDR2 SVGEGT. The CDR3 totals 15 residues. The CDR3: CASSDSGTGGLEQYF. CDR3 sequence (DNA): TGTGCCAGCAGTGACTCCGGGACAGGGGGTTTAGAGCAGTACTTC.

The chain recombines TRBV27 with TRBJ2-7; D remains unclear. Trimming left V 5 bases short and J 2 bases short, with 10 bases between. This CDR3 has 13 amino acids. CDR1 MNHEY and CDR2 SMNVEV come from the germline V gene (reference sequence). Here the CDR3 reads CASSPRQTYEQYF. In nucleotides, the CDR3 is TGTGCCAGCAGTCCCAGACAAACCTACGAGCAGTACTTC.

The chain combines TRBV5-4 with TRBJ1-6; tentatively, D is TRBD1 (5 bases). V lost 9 bases and J lost 10, with 14 bases in between. The CDR3 runs 12 residues. Germline assignment: CDR1 SGHNT and CDR2 YYREEE (reference sequence). The CDR3 protein is CANEGVYSPLHF. Written as DNA, the CDR3 is TGTGCCAATGAAGGGGTATACTCACCCCTCCACTTT. Variable domain in full (rest from reference TRBV5-4 and TRBJ1-6): ETGVTQSPTHLIKTRGQQVTLRCSSQSGHNTVSWYQQALGQGPQFIFQYYREEENGRGNFPPRFSGLQFPNYSSELNVNALELDDSALYLCANEGVYSPLHFGNGTRLTVT.

The chain is built from TRBV3-1 (or the pseudogene TRBV3-2) and TRBJ2-7, with D unclear. The germline V and J ends were trimmed by 0 bases and 0 bases, with 6 bases remaining between them. Germline V gene lookup returns CDR1 LGHDT and CDR2 YNNKEL (reference sequence). The CDR3 spans 14 residues. This CDR3 is CASSQDYGSYEQYF. CDR3 nucleotides: TGTGCCAGCAGCCAAGATTACGGCTCCTACGAGCAGTACTTC.

This chain uses TRBV7-2 with TRBJ1-2; tentatively, D is TRBD1 (6 bases). This CDR3 has 15 amino acids. V was pared by 8 bases and J by 6 bases, with 22 bases between. Germline V gene data show CDR1 as SGHTA and CDR2 as FQGNSA. The CDR3 reads CASGKPLQGGDGYTF. In nucleotides, the CDR3 is TGTGCCAGCGGCAAACCCCTACAGGGAGGGGATGGCTACACCTTC.

This chain connects TRBV12-3 or TRBV12-4 to TRBJ2-7, with D maybe TRBD1 (6 bases). The CDR3 contains 13 residues. Trimming removed 6 bases at V and 1 base at J, with 10 bases between. The CDR3 protein is CASRKQGSYEQYF. The DNA of the CDR3 is TGTGCCAGCAGGAAACAGGGATCCTACGAGCAGTACTTC.

V and J are TRBV10-2 and TRBJ2-3, with 9 bases aligning to TRBD2. The ends lost 1 base at V and 2 bases at J; junction bases unmatched: 4. CDR1 WSHSY and CDR2 SAAADI come from the germline V gene. This CDR3 is built from 16 residues. CDR3 amino acids: CASSEWASGTTDTQYF. In DNA, the CDR3 is TGCGCCAGCAGTGAGTGGGCTAGCGGGACCACAGATACGCAGTATTTT.

The J gene is TRBJ1-1, the V gene TRBV5-1, with no clear D. This CDR3 comprises 15 residues. Deletions cut 4 bases from V and 3 bases from J, with 16 bases between. Looked up from germline, CDR1 is SGHRS and CDR2 is YFSETQ. In DNA form, the CDR3 reads TGCGCCAGCAGCCCTGGCGGCAGAATAGACACTGAAGCTTTCTTT. Protein sequence: CASSPGGRIDTEAFF.

The chain combines TRBV27 with TRBJ1-1; TRBD1 is a possible D gene (6 bases). The CDR3 extends over 14 amino acids. Germline CDR1 MNHEY, CDR2 SMNVEV (reference sequence). The V and J ends lost 0 bases and 5 bases respectively, with 10 bases between them. CDR3 DNA: TGTGCCAGCAGTTTATCGAACAGGGCAACTGAAGCTTTCTTT. Protein sequence: CASSLSNRATEAFF.

A word on this clone: The sample has other DNA sequences that encode this CDR3 too. V usage is TRBV3-1 (or the pseudogene TRBV3-2) and J usage is TRBJ1-5; the D is unclear. V lost 1 base and J lost 0, with 7 bases in between. Germline V gives CDR1 LGHDT, CDR2 YNNKEL (reference sequence). The CDR3 extends over 15 amino acids. CDR3 loop: CASSQGQDSNQPQHF. CDR3 DNA: TGTGCCAGCAGCCAAGGCCAGGATAGCAATCAGCCCCAGCATTTT.

This chain connects TRBV30 to TRBJ2-1, with TRBD2 as a possible D gene (5 bases). Trimming stripped 0 bases from V and 0 bases from J, with 9 bases between. Germline V lookup: CDR1 GTSNPN, CDR2 SVGIG (reference sequence). CDR3 length: 15 residues. The CDR3 DNA follows: TGTGCCTGGAGTGTAGACTACCTCTCCTACAATGAGCAGTTCTTC. Amino acid sequence: CAWSVDYLSYNEQFF.

The chain joins TRBV5-1 to TRBJ2-7; D is possibly TRBD2 (5 bases). The CDR3 is 14 residues long. The germline V and J ends were trimmed by 3 bases and 4 bases, with 14 bases remaining between them. Germline V gives CDR1 SGHRS, CDR2 YFSETQ. The CDR3 region has the DNA TGCGCCAGCAGCTCTCGAGGTGGCGGGTACGAGCAGTACTTC. Translation: CASSSRGGGYEQYF.